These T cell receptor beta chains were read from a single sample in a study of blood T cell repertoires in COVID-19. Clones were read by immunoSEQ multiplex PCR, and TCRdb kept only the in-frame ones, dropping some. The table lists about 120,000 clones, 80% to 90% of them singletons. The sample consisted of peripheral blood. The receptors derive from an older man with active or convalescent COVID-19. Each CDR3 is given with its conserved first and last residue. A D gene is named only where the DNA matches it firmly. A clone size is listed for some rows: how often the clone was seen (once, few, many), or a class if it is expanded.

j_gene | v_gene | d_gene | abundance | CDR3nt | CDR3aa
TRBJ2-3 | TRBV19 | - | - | TGTGCCAGTAGTATCGGTACAGATACGCAGTATTTT | CASSIGTDTQYF
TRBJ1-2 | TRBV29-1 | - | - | TGCAGCGTTGAGTCAGGGTTTGAGAACTATGGCTACACCTTC | CSVESGFENYGYTF
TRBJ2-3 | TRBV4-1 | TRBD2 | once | TGCGCCAGCAGCCAAGACGCGGGAGGGACAGATACGCAGTATTTT | CASSQDAGGTDTQYF
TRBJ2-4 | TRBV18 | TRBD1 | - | TGTGCCAGCTCACCCAATATGGGACAGGGCGGGGACATTCAGTACTTC | CASSPNMGQGGDIQYF
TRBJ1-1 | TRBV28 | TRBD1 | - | TGTGCCAGTCGAGGAGGGGGCGTTTTCACTGAAGCTTTCTTT | CASRGGGVFTEAFF
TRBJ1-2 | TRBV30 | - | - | TGTGCCTGGAGTGCGGGACTCCCATCCGATGGCTACACCTTC | CAWSAGLPSDGYTF
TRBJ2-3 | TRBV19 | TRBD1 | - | TGTGCCAGTAGTATGACCGGGACAGTGAGCACAGATACGCAGTATTTT | CASSMTGTVSTDTQYF
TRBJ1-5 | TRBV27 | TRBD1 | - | TGTGCCAGCAGTTTGACAGGGTACAATCAGCCCCAGCATTTT | CASSLTGYNQPQHF
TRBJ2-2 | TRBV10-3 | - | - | TGTGCCACTAAGTCTGAGGGGAACACCGGGGAGCTGTTTTTT | CATKSEGNTGELFF
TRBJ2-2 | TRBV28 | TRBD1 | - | TGTGCCAGCAGTCCTCCGGGACAGGGCGGCACCGGGGAGCTGTTTTTT | CASSPPGQGGTGELFF
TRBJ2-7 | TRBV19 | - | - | TGTGCCAGTAGTATTAATCTCGGACAGGAGCAGTACTTC | CASSINLGQEQYF
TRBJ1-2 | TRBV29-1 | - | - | TGCAGCGTTGGGAGACAGGACAACTATGGCTACACCTTC | CSVGRQDNYGYTF
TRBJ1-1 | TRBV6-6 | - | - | TGTGCCAGCAGTTACCAGGGGACAATGTCAGCTTTCTTT | CASSYQGTMSAFF
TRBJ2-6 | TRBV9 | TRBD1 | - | TGTGCCAGCAGCGTAGCTCAGGGACAGGGGACTGGGGCCAACGTCCTGACTTTC | CASSVAQGQGTGANVLTF
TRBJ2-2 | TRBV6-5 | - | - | TGTGCCAGCAGACTAGCACTGAACACCGGGGAGCTGTTTTTT | CASRLALNTGELFF
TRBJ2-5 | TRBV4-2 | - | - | TGTGCCAGCAGCCAAGGGGGGGGCTCTCAAGAGACCCAGTACTTC | CASSQGGGSQETQYF
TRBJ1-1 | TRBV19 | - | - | TGTGCCAGTAGTATAGACGGAGGGAACACTGAAGCTTTCTTT | CASSIDGGNTEAFF
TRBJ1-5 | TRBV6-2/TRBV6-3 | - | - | TGTGCCAGCAGTTACACACGGGAGTCCCAGCATTTT | CASSYTRESQHF
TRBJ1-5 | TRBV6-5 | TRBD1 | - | TGTGCCAGCGAGGGACAGGGACGTCAGCCCCAGCATTTT | CASEGQGRQPQHF
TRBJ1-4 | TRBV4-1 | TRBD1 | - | TGCGCCAGCAGCTTCCGACAGGGCGGTGCAACTAATGAAAAACTGTTTTTT | CASSFRQGGATNEKLFF
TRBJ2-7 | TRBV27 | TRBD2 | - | TGTGCCAGCAGCCAGGGACTAGCGGGAGGGGGGCAGTACTTC | CASSQGLAGGGQYF
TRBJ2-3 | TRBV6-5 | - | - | TGTGCCAGCACCGGGATCCCAGATACGCAGTATTTT | CASTGIPDTQYF
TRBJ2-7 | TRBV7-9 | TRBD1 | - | TGTGCCAGCAGCTACCGGACAGGGCGGGACGAGCAGTACTTC | CASSYRTGRDEQYF
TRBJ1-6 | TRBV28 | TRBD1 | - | TGTGCCAGCAGGGACAGGGGGTCTGGTAATTCACCCCTCCACTTT | CASRDRGSGNSPLHF
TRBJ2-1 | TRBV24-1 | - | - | TGTGCCACCAGTGATTTCGGGGGAGGCGGTGATGAGCAGTTCTTC | CATSDFGGGGDEQFF
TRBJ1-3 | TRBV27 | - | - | TGTGCCAGCAGTGGGGGACACTCTGGAAACACCATATATTTT | CASSGGHSGNTIYF
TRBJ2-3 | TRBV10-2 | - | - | TGCGCCAGCAGTGAGGCGGCTACCACAGATACGCAGTATTTT | CASSEAATTDTQYF
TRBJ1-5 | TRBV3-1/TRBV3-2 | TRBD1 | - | TGTGCCAGCAGCCAGGGGACAGGGTCACATCAGCCCCAGCATTTT | CASSQGTGSHQPQHF